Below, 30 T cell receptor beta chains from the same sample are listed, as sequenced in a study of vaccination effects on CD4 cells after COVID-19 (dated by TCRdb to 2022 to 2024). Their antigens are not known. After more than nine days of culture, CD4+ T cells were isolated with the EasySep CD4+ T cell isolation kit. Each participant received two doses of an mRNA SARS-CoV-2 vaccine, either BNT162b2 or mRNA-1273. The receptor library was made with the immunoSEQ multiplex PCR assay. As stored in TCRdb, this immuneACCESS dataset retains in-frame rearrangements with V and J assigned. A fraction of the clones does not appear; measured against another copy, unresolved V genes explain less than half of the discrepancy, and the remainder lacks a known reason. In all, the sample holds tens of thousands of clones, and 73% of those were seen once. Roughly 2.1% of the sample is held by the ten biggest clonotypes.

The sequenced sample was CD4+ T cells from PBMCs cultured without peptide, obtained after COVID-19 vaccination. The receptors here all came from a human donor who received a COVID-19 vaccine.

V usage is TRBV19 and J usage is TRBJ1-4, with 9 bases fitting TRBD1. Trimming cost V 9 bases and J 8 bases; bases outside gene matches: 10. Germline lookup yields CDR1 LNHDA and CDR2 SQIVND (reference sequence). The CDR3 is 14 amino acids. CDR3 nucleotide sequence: TGTGCCAGCCGAACAGGGGGCGTTGCCGAAAAACTGTTTTTT. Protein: CASRTGGVAEKLFF.

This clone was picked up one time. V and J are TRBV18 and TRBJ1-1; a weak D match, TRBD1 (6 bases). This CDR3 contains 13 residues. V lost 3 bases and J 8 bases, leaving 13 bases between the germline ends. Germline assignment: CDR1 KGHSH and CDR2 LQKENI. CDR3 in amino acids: CASSPKKDSEAFF. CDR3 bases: TGTGCCAGCTCACCTAAAAAGGACAGCGAAGCTTTCTTT.

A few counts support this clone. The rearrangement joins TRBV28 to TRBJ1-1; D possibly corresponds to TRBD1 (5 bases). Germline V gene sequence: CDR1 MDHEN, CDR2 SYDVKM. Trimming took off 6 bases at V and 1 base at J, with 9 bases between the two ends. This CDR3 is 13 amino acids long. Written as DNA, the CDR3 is TGTGCCAGCAGCGGGGGGGGGAACACTGAAGCTTTCTTT. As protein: CASSGGGNTEAFF.

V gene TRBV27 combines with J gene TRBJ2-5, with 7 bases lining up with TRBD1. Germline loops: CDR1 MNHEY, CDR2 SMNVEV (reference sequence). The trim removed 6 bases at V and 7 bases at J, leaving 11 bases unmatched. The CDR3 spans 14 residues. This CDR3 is CASRDTGELGTQYF. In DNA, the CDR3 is TGTGCCAGCAGGGACACAGGGGAACTTGGGACCCAGTACTTC.

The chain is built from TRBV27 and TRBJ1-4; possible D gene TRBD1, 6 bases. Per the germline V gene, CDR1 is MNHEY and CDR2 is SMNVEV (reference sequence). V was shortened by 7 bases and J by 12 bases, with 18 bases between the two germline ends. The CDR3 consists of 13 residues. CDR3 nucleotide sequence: TGTGCCAGCAAAGACAGGAGTTGGGGTCAACTGTTTTTT. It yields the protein CASKDRSWGQLFF.

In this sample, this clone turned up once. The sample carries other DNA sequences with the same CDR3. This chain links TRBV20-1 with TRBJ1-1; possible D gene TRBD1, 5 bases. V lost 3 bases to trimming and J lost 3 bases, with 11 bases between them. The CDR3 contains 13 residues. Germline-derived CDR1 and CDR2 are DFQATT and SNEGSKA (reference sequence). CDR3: CSASLGRDTEAFF. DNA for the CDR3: TGCAGTGCTAGTCTAGGCAGGGACACTGAAGCTTTCTTT.

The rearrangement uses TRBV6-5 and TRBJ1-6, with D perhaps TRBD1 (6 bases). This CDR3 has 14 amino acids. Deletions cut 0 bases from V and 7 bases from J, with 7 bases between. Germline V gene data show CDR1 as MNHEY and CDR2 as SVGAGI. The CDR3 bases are TGTGCCAGCAGTTACTCAAGGGGGAATTCACCCCTCCACTTT. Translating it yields CASSYSRGNSPLHF.

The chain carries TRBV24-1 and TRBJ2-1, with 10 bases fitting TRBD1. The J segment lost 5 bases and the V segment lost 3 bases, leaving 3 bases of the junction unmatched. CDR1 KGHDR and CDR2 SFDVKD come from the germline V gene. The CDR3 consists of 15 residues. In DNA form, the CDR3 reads TGTGCCACCAGTGATGGACAGGGGGTTAACAATGAGCAGTTCTTC. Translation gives CATSDGQGVNNEQFF.

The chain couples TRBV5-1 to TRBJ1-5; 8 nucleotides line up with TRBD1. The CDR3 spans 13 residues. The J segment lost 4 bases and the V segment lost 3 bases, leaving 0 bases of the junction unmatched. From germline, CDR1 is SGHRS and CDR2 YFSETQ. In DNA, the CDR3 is TGCGCCAGCAGCTACAGGGGGAATCAGCCCCAGCATTTT. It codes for CASSYRGNQPQHF. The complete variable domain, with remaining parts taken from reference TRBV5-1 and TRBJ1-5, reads KAGVTQTPRYLIKTRGQQVTLSCSPISGHRSVSWYQQTPGQGLQFLFEYFSETQRNKGNFPGRFSGRQFSNSRSEMNVSTLELGDSALYLCASSYRGNQPQHFGDGTRLSIL.

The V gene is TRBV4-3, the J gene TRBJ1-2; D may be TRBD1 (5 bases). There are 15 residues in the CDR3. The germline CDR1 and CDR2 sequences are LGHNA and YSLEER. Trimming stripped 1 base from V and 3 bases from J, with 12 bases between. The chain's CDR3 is CASSQAIDRDYGYTF. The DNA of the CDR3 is TGCGCCAGCAGCCAAGCTATCGACAGAGACTATGGCTACACCTTC.

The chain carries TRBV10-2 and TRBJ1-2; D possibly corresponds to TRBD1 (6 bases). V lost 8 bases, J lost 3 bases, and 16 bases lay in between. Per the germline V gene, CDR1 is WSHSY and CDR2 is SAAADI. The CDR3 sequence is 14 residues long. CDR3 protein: CASGGRGVDYGYTF. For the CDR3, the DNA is TGCGCCAGCGGGGGTAGGGGGGTAGACTATGGCTACACCTTC.

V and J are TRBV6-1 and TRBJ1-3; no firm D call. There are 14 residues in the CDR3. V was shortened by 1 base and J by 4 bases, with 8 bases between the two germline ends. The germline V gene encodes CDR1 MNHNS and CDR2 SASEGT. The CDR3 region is CASSEGPGGNTIYF. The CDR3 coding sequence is TGTGCCAGCAGTGAAGGGCCGGGGGGAAACACCATATATTTT.

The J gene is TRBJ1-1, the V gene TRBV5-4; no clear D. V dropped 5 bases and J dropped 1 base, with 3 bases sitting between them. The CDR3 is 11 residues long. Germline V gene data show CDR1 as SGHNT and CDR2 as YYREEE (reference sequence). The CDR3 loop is CASSSNTEAFF. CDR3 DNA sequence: TGTGCCAGCAGTTCGAACACTGAAGCTTTCTTT.

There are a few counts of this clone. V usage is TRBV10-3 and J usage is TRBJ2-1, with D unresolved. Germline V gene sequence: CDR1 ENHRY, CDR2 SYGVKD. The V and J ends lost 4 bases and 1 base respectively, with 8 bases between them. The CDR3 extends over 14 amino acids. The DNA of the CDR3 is TGTGCCATCAGTGCAGAAGTATCCTACAATGAGCAGTTCTTC. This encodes CAISAEVSYNEQFF.

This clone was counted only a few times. The CDR3 here is CASSQSAGAAGEKLFF. The CDR3 bases are TGCGCCAGCAGTCAATCGGCGGGGGCCGCGGGTGAAAAACTGTTTTTT. This chain links TRBV23-1 with TRBJ1-4, with D possibly TRBD1 on 6 matching bases. TRBV23-1 is known as an ORF, though its function is uncertain. The CDR3 covers 16 residues. Trimming left V 0 bases short and J 7 bases short, with 15 bases between.

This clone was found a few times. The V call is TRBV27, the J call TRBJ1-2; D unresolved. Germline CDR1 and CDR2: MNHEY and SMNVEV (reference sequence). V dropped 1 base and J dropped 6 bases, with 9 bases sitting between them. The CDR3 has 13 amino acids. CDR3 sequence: CASSLWPGNGYTF. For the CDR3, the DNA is TGTGCCAGCAGTTTATGGCCAGGAAATGGCTACACCTTC.

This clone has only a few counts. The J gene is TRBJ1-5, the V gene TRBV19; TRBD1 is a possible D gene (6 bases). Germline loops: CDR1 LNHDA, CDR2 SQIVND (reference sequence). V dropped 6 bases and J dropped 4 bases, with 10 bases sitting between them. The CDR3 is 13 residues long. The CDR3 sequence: CASSGTHNQPQHF. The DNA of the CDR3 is TGTGCCAGTAGCGGGACACATAATCAGCCCCAGCATTTT.

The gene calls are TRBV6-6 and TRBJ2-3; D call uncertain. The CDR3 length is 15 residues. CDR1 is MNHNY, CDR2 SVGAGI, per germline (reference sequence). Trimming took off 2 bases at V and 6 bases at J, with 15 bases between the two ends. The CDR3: CASSYDSGGRDTQYF. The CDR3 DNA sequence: TGTGCCAGCAGTTACGACTCGGGTGGCCGGGATACGCAGTATTTT.

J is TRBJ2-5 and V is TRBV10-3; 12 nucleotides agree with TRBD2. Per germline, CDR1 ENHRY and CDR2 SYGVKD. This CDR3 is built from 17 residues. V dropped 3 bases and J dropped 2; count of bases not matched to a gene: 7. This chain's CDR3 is CAISDLGLAGLQETQYF. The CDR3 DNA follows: TGTGCCATCAGTGACCTTGGACTAGCGGGGCTACAAGAGACCCAGTACTTC.

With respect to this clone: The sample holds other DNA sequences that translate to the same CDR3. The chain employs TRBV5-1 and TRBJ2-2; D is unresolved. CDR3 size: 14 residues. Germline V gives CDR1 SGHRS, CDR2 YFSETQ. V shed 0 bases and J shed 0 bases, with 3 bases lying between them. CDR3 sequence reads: CASSLEPNTGELFF. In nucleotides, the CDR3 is TGCGCCAGCAGCTTGGAACCGAACACCGGGGAGCTGTTTTTT. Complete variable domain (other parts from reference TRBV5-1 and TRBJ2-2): KAGVTQTPRYLIKTRGQQVTLSCSPISGHRSVSWYQQTPGQGLQFLFEYFSETQRNKGNFPGRFSGRQFSNSRSEMNVSTLELGDSALYLCASSLEPNTGELFFGEGSRLTVL.

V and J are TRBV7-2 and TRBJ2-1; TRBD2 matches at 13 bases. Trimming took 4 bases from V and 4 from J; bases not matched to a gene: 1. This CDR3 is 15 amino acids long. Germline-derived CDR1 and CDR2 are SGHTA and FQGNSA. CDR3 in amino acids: CASSSTSGGYNEQFF. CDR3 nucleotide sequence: TGTGCCAGCAGCTCGACTAGCGGGGGGTACAATGAGCAGTTCTTC.

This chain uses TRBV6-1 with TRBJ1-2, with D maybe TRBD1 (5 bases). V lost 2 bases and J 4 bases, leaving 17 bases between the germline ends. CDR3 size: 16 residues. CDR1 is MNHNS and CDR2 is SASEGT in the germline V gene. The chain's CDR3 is CASSEFSPGKPYGYTF. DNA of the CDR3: TGTGCCAGCAGTGAATTCTCCCCAGGGAAACCCTATGGCTACACCTTC.

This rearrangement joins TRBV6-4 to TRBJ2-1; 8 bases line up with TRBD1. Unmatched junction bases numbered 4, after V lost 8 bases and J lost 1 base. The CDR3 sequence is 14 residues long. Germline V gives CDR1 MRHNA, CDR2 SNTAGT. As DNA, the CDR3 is TGTGCCAGCCCTGGGGACAGGTCCTACAATGAGCAGTTCTTC. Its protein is CASPGDRSYNEQFF.

The CDR3 bases are TGTGCCAGCAGTTTTTGGAGGGGTGAAAAACTGTTTTTT. Translation: CASSFWRGEKLFF. The J gene is TRBJ1-4, the V gene TRBV12-3 or TRBV12-4, with D possibly matching TRBD1 (5 bases). There are 13 residues in the CDR3. With 3 bases removed from V and 7 bases from J, the gap between germline ends came to 9 bases.

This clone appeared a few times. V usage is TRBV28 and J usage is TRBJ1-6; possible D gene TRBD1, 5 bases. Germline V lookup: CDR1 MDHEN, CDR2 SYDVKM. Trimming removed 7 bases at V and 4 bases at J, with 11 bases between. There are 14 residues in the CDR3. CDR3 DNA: TGTGCCAGCATCACCCAGGGATATAATTCACCCCTCCACTTT. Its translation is CASITQGYNSPLHF.

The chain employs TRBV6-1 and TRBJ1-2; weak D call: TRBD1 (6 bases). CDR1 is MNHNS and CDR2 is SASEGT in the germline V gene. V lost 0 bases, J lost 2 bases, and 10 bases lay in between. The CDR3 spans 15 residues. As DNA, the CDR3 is TGTGCCAGCAGTGAAGCGGGGGCACCCAACTATGGCTACACCTTC. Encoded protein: CASSEAGAPNYGYTF.

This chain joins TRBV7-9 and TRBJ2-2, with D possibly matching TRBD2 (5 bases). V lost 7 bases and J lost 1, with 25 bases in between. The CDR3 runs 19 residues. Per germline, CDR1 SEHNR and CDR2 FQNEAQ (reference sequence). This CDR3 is CASNYGGSGQTKNTGELFF. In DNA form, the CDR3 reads TGTGCCAGCAACTACGGAGGTTCCGGGCAGACTAAGAACACCGGGGAGCTGTTTTTT.

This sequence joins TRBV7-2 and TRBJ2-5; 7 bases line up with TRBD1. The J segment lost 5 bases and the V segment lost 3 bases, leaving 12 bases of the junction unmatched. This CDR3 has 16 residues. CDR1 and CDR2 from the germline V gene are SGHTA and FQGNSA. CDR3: CASSFRGRGFLETQYF. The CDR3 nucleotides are TGTGCCAGCAGCTTTCGGGGCAGGGGGTTTTTGGAGACCCAGTACTTC.

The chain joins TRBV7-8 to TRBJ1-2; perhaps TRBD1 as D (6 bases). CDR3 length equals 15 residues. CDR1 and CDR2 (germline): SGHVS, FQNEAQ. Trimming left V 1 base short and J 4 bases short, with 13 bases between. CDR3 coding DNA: TGTGCCAGCAGCTTAGACAGGGCTTCGGCCTATGGCTACACCTTC. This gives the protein CASSLDRASAYGYTF.

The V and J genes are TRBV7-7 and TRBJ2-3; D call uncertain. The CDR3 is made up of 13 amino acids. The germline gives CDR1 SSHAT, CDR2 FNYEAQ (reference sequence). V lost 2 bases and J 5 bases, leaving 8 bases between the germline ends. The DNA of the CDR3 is TGTGCCAGCAGCTTACGGCTAGGAGATACGCAGTATTTT. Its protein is CASSLRLGDTQYF.